This T cell receptor beta chain was sequenced for a study of blood T cell repertoires in COVID-19. Across the study: There were acute and convalescent COVID-19 samples, and they came from the United States, Italy and Spain. Nucleic acid was either cDNA or gDNA, and it came from T cells, B-cell-depleted T cells, or PBMCs.

The CDR3 covers 15 residues. V lost 3 bases, J lost 0 bases, and 12 bases lay in between. The germline CDR1 and CDR2 sequences are SGDLS and YYNGEE. Per the original methods: Reference gene primer amplification gave nucleated cell count estimates. Measured with immunoSEQ multiplex PCR; TCRdb has only the in-frame clones, and not every one. D and trimming come from the DNA, and the V and J calls and clone size come from that table. The table includes fewer than 250,000 clones, about 85% detected once. This rearrangement joins TRBV9 to TRBJ1-1; tentative D call: TRBD1 (6 bases). This receptor was identified in a man in his forties with acute or convalescent COVID-19. The sample comprised peripheral blood. CDR3 sequence reads: CASSAGDTLNTEAFF. For the CDR3, the DNA is TGTGCCAGCAGCGCAGGGGACACTTTGAACACTGAAGCTTTCTTT.